Listed here are 2 T cell receptor beta chains from one sample, sequenced in a study of CD8 T cells in ankylosing spondylitis. From the 5' RACE reads, TCRdb called clonotypes with MiXCR, one entry per CDR3 protein. The sample has 85,000 to 100,000 distinct CDR3 sequences, 8.8% seen once. The sequenced material came from blood, either unsorted or a sorted T cell fraction (not recorded which). The source of these receptors is a male donor with ankylosing spondylitis or in good health (not recorded which).

The chain recombines TRBV23-1 with TRBJ2-5, with D tentatively TRBD2 (5 bases). TRBV23-1 is given ORF status, its function remaining uncertain. Between the trimmed V and J ends, which lost 8 bases and 5 bases, there was a span of 21 bases. The CDR3 is 15 amino acids. CDR3 in DNA: TGCGCCAGCGTCAACTCCCGGACTCTTCTCGAGACCCAGTACTTC. Its protein is CASVNSRTLLETQYF.

This clonotype occurred many times. The CDR3 DNA reads as TGTGCCAGCAGTCCCGAGGGGAGGGGCTTCAATCAGCCCCAGCATTTT. This translates into CASSPEGRGFNQPQHF. The chain combines TRBV12-3 or TRBV12-4 with TRBJ1-5, with a weak D call TRBD1 (5 bases). The CDR3 spans 16 residues. Trimming cost V 5 bases and J 3 bases, with 17 bases left between them.